The rows below give T cell receptor beta chains drawn from one sample of a study of blood T cell repertoires in COVID-19. Assay: immunoSEQ multiplex PCR; the TCRdb copy retains only in-frame clones and omits some. The sample lists about 63,000 clones, 80% to 90% seen once, with more than 10% in the top ten. The sequenced material came from peripheral blood. The receptors here all came from a human donor in a cohort sampled during active COVID-19. CDR3s leave out the opening cysteine and the closing phenylalanine or tryptophan.

v_gene	j_gene	CDR3aa
TRBV5-6	TRBJ2-3	ASSLGGLAGDTQY
TRBV27	TRBJ2-7	ASSLGYGVDSYEQY
TRBV6-6	TRBJ2-7	ASSVPGEQY
TRBV14	TRBJ1-1	ASSQVGEGEAF
TRBV7-8	TRBJ2-5	ASGKRQGIVETQY
TRBV6-8	TRBJ1-5	ASSYSTRVNQPQH
TRBV4-1	TRBJ2-7	ASSQARDRRYEQY
TRBV5-5	TRBJ1-2	ASSIQGTHSNYGYT
TRBV5-1	TRBJ2-5	ASSSLAGGETQY
TRBV7-9	TRBJ2-2	ASSFTGWTGELF
TRBV19	TRBJ1-1	ASSTRQGVRMNTEAF
TRBV13	TRBJ1-1	ASSLRGNTEAF
TRBV13	TRBJ1-6	ASSSGGASSYNSPLH